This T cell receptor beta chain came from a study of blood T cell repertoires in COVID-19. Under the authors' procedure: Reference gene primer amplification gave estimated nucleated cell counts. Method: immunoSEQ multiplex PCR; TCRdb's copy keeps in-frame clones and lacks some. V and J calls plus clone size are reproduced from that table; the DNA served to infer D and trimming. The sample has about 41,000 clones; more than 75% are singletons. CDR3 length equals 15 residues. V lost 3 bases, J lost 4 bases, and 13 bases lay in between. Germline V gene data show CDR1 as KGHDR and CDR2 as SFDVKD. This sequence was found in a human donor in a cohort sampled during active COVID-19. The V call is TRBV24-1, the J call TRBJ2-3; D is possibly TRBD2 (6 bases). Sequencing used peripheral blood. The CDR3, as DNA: TGTGCCACCAGTGATGAAGCGGGTAGCGCAGATACGCAGTATTTT. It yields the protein CATSDEAGSADTQYF.